These T cell receptor beta chains were read from a single sample in a study of blood T cell repertoires in COVID-19. The table came from immunoSEQ multiplex PCR; TCRdb's copy has only in-frame clones and leaves some out. The sample includes some 150,000 clones, around 86% of them seen just once. Input material: peripheral blood. These receptor sequences come from a woman over 75 with acute or convalescent COVID-19. Both conserved end residues are part of each CDR3. The order of the fields is clone size, J gene, V gene, D gene, CDR3 DNA, CDR3 protein. D genes are given only for firm matches. Expanded clones are given a class, and other clones once, few, many or no size at all.

.,TRBJ1-2,TRBV28,.,TGTGCCAGCAGTTTATCAGGGAAGCGCTACACCTTC,CASSLSGKRYTF
.,TRBJ2-7,TRBV5-1,TRBD2,TGCGCCAGCAGCTTCCTATATGGGACTAGCGGGGGCTACGAGCAGTACTTC,CASSFLYGTSGGYEQYF
.,TRBJ1-4,TRBV19,TRBD1,TGTGCCAGTAGTGTCCTCCCGGGACAGGGGTTGGAGGAAAAACTGTTTTTT,CASSVLPGQGLEEKLFF
.,TRBJ2-7,TRBV2,.,TGTGCCAGCAGTGAAGCGACGGGGTATAATTACGAGCAGTACTTC,CASSEATGYNYEQYF
.,TRBJ2-2,TRBV19,TRBD1,TGTGCCAGTAGTGGGGGGACAGGGGGAACCGGGGAGCTGTTTTTT,CASSGGTGGTGELFF
few,TRBJ2-5,TRBV7-8,.,TGTGCCAGCAGCCCTAGCTGGACCCAGTACTTC,CASSPSWTQYF
.,TRBJ1-3,TRBV5-6,.,TGTGCCAGCAGCCTAGACAGTTTCACTGGAAACACCATATATTTT,CASSLDSFTGNTIYF
.,TRBJ2-3,TRBV7-9,TRBD1,TGTGCCAGCAGCTTACCTACCGGGACAGGGGAATTTACAGATACGCAGTATTTT,CASSLPTGTGEFTDTQYF
once,TRBJ2-3,TRBV4-1,.,TGCGCCAGCAGCCAACTCGGGGATTACGCGGATACGCAGTATTTT,CASSQLGDYADTQYF
.,TRBJ2-6,TRBV3-1/TRBV3-2,.,TGTGCCAGCAGCCTCCCACTCGGGGGAAACTCTGGGGCCAACGTCCTGACTTTC,CASSLPLGGNSGANVLTF
.,TRBJ1-6,TRBV7-2,TRBD1,TGTGCCAGCAGGCCAGGGGGAGGCTCCTATAATTCACCCCTCCACTTT,CASRPGGGSYNSPLHF
.,TRBJ2-1,TRBV18,.,TGTGCCAGCTCTCCCCTCCGGGGAACTGGGAATGAGCAGTTCTTC,CASSPLRGTGNEQFF
.,TRBJ2-3,TRBV15,TRBD2,TGTGCCACCAGCAGAGATTTGGTGCTAGCGGACGGCACAGATACGCAGTATTTT,CATSRDLVLADGTDTQYF
.,TRBJ1-5,TRBV5-1,TRBD1,TGCGCCAGCAGCTTGGCTCCAGGGGGCGGGGGTCAGCCCCAGCATTTT,CASSLAPGGGGQPQHF
.,TRBJ1-1,TRBV19,.,TGTGCCAGTACCGACTGGGCAGGCTATAGCGTGAACACTGAAGCTTTCTTT,CASTDWAGYSVNTEAFF
.,TRBJ2-3,TRBV7-7,.,TGTGCCAGCAGCTTAGGACTAGGAGGGGCAGATACGCAGTATTTT,CASSLGLGGADTQYF
.,TRBJ1-4,TRBV27,TRBD1,TGTGCCAGCAGTCCCAGGGGGACAACTAATGAAAAACTGTTTTTT,CASSPRGTTNEKLFF
.,TRBJ1-5,TRBV2,.,TGTGCCAGCAGTGAAGGGCGGGGGCTCGGGCAGCCCCAGCATTTT,CASSEGRGLGQPQHF
.,TRBJ1-2,TRBV28,.,TGTGCCAGCAGAGCAGGGATACCCTATGGCTACACCTTC,CASRAGIPYGYTF
.,TRBJ2-7,TRBV5-1,.,TGCGCCAGCAGCTTGCAGGGAGGTTCCTACGAGCAGTACTTC,CASSLQGGSYEQYF
.,TRBJ2-2,TRBV5-3,.,TGTGCCAGAAGTTTGGGACGGGAGAACACCGGGGAGCTGTTTTTT,CARSLGRENTGELFF
.,TRBJ2-1,TRBV6-5,.,TGTGCCAGCAGTTACCAAGTTACCACATACAATGAGCAGTTCTTC,CASSYQVTTYNEQFF
.,TRBJ1-1,TRBV28,TRBD1,TGTGCCAGCAGTCGGACCCAGGGACAGCTGAACACTGAAGCTTTCTTT,CASSRTQGQLNTEAFF
.,TRBJ2-7,TRBV19,TRBD2,TGTGCCAGTAGTATATCGGGGACTACCTACGAGCAGTACTTC,CASSISGTTYEQYF
.,TRBJ2-7,TRBV5-5,.,TGTGCCAGCAGCTTGGCCGGTCTAAGGGGCCCAACCCTATCCTACGAGCAGTACTTC,CASSLAGLRGPTLSYEQYF
.,TRBJ2-7,TRBV5-1,TRBD1,TGCGCCAGCAGCGGGCGGACAGGGTCGTACGAGCAGTACTTC,CASSGRTGSYEQYF
.,TRBJ1-5,TRBV2,.,TGTGCCAGCAGTGCCCCCAAGGGCGGGGGCGGGGTTGACGATCAGCCCCAGCATTTT,CASSAPKGGGGVDDQPQHF
once,TRBJ2-3,TRBV11-2,TRBD2,TGTGCCAGCAGCTGGGGACTAGGCCCCACAGATACGCAGTATTTT,CASSWGLGPTDTQYF
.,TRBJ1-3,TRBV9,TRBD1,TGTGCCAGCAGCGTAGTGGGGACAGGGCACACTCACTCTGGAAACACCATATATTTT,CASSVVGTGHTHSGNTIYF
.,TRBJ2-7,TRBV28,TRBD1,TGTGCCAGCAGTTCCACTTCGAGTCGGACAGGGCGGGACGAGCAGTACTTC,CASSSTSSRTGRDEQYF
.,TRBJ2-7,TRBV27,.,TGTGCCAGCAGTTCCCTCAGCTCCTACGAGCAGTACTTC,CASSSLSSYEQYF
.,TRBJ2-7,TRBV5-5,TRBD1,TGTGCCAGCAGTTTGGGACAGGGCCGGGCAGACTACGAGCAGTACTTC,CASSLGQGRADYEQYF
.,TRBJ2-3,TRBV6-5,TRBD2,TGTGCCAGCAGACCCGCGGGAGTTGGAGATACGCAGTATTTT,CASRPAGVGDTQYF
.,TRBJ2-3,TRBV3-1/TRBV3-2,TRBD2,TGTGCCAGCAGCAGCGGGACTCAGCGGGCGCAGTATTTT,CASSSGTQRAQYF
.,TRBJ1-6,TRBV2,TRBD1,TGTGCCAGCAGTGGGGCCGGGACAGATAATTCACCCCTCCACTTT,CASSGAGTDNSPLHF
once,TRBJ1-2,TRBV7-3,.,TGTGCCAGCAGCTCCCGCAACAGGGATGAAGGCTACACCTTC,CASSSRNRDEGYTF
.,TRBJ1-5,TRBV2,.,TGTGCCAGCAGCGCTGGCACTAGCAATCAGCCCCAGCATTTT,CASSAGTSNQPQHF
.,TRBJ2-5,TRBV6-5,TRBD2,TGTGCCAGCAGTTACTCTCGAGCGGGGGGGCTTGAGACCCAGTACTTC,CASSYSRAGGLETQYF
.,TRBJ1-2,TRBV4-1,TRBD1,TGCGCCAGCAGCCGGGAGACAGGGGGGGGCTATGGCTACACCTTC,CASSRETGGGYGYTF
.,TRBJ2-3,TRBV3-1/TRBV3-2,TRBD2,TGTGCCAGCAGTCCCGGGACTAGCGGGACAGATACGCAGTATTTT,CASSPGTSGTDTQYF
.,TRBJ1-5,TRBV28,.,TGTGCCAGCAGGGTGACAGATCAGCCCCAGCATTTT,CASRVTDQPQHF
.,TRBJ2-7,TRBV11-2,.,TGTGCCAGCAGCCCACGACAGGTTAGCGAGCAGTACTTC,CASSPRQVSEQYF